These 8 T cell receptor beta chains were all obtained from the same sample, sequenced in a study of blood T cell repertoires in COVID-19. This table comes from immunoSEQ multiplex PCR, and its TCRdb copy is limited to in-frame clones, with some not included. The data show about 250,000 clones, 65% to 85% seen once. Sequencing was carried out using peripheral blood. These receptor sequences come from a man between 50 and 59 years old with active or convalescent COVID-19.

This rearrangement joins TRBV19 to TRBJ1-5; D possibly corresponds to TRBD1 (6 bases). Germline V lookup: CDR1 LNHDA, CDR2 SQIVND (reference sequence). Trimming took 6 bases from V and 0 from J, leaving 9 bases between them. This CDR3 region has 14 residues. CDR3 DNA: TGTGCCAGTAGCGGACAGATTAGCAATCAGCCCCAGCATTTT. It codes for CASSGQISNQPQHF.

V usage is TRBV4-1 and J usage is TRBJ1-2; 8 nucleotides agree with TRBD1. With V trimmed by 0 bases and J by 3 bases, 3 bases remained unmatched. This CDR3 comprises 15 residues. Germline-derived CDR1 and CDR2 are MGHRA and YSYEKL. The CDR3 nucleotides read TGCGCCAGCAGCCAAGACAGGGGGCGCTACTATGGCTACACCTTC. Amino acids: CASSQDRGRYYGYTF.

This clone came up many times. The rearrangement links TRBV10-3 to TRBJ1-2; no reliable D call. CDR3 length: 9 residues. V was cut by 10 bases and J by 5 bases, with 5 bases left in between. Germline V gene data show CDR1 as ENHRY and CDR2 as SYGVKD. CDR3 bases: TGTGCCACGCTATATGGCTACACCTTC. Amino acid sequence: CATLYGYTF.

This clone was counted once. V and J are TRBV30 and TRBJ1-6, with 7 bases identical to TRBD1. V shed 2 bases, J shed 9 bases, and the junction held 7 bases outside the gene matches. This CDR3 contains 14 residues. Germline-derived CDR1 and CDR2 are GTSNPN and SVGIG (reference sequence). The CDR3 sequence is CAWSSGTVTSPLHF. CDR3 coding DNA: TGTGCCTGGAGTTCCGGGACAGTGACTTCACCCCTCCACTTT. Together with reference TRBV30 and TRBJ1-6, the CDR3 gives the full variable domain: SQTIHQWPATLVQPVGSPLSLECTVEGTSNPNLYWYRQAAGRGLQLLFYSVGIGQISSEVPQNLSASRPQDRQFILSSKKLLLSDSGFYLCAWSSGTVTSPLHFGNGTRLTVT.

The CDR3 nucleotides read TGTGCCAGCAGCGTAGACGGGACAGGGGTCACAGATACGCAGTATTTT. Protein: CASSVDGTGVTDTQYF. The chain recombines TRBV9 with TRBJ2-3; 10 bases are a match to TRBD1. The CDR3 has 16 amino acids. The germline CDR1 and CDR2 sequences are SGDLS and YYNGEE. J lost 2 bases, V lost 0 bases, and 3 bases had no gene match.

The rearrangement joins TRBV6-5 to TRBJ1-2, with 8 bases fitting TRBD1. V lost 7 bases, J lost 8 bases, and 6 bases stayed unmatched. Germline V gene sequence: CDR1 MNHEY, CDR2 SVGAGI. The CDR3 sequence is 12 residues long. This CDR3 is CASTGQGGGYTF. DNA for the CDR3: TGTGCCAGCACCGGACAGGGTGGAGGCTACACCTTC.

V and J are TRBV5-6 and TRBJ1-1, with D possibly TRBD1 on 5 matching bases. V shed 2 bases and J shed 8 bases, with 19 bases lying between them. CDR1 and CDR2 from the germline V gene are SGHDT and YYEEEE. The CDR3 is 15 residues long. CDR3 nucleotides: TGTGCCAGCAGCTTCGCTGCAGCGGGGCCCGCGGAAGCTTTCTTT. It is translated as CASSFAAAGPAEAFF.

The chain recombines TRBV5-4 with TRBJ1-1; D possibly corresponds to TRBD1 (5 bases). CDR1 is SGHNT, CDR2 YYREEE, per germline (reference sequence). With 4 bases removed from V and 4 bases from J, the gap between germline ends came to 14 bases. CDR3 size: 14 residues. The CDR3 DNA follows: TGTGCCAGCAGCGCGAGAACAGGAACCACTGAAGCTTTCTTT. It encodes CASSARTGTTEAFF.